This T cell receptor beta chain was profiled in a study of human T cells and chemical hapten exposure. Study-wide results and caveats: PT1 expanded TCR numbers rose with patch test score.

Germline V gene sequence: CDR1 LNHNV, CDR2 YYDKDF (reference sequence). The V gene lost 1 base and the J gene lost 4 bases, with 17 bases spanning the gap. CDR3 size: 17 residues. As for this clonotype: Its antigen is not identified.

TCRdb reprocessed the RACE reads via MiXCR and lists one record per CDR3 protein. The sample consists of about 70,000 distinct CDR3 sequences, 7.5% to 9.5% of them appearing once. The time point is: patch test 2, 6 weeks after DPC sensitization. Treatment of the sample: therapeutic diphenylcyclopropenone sensitization with weekly scalp DPC. The receptor was derived from a woman aged 45-60 years with alopecia areata. Some clones in this sample may be carry-over from other donors' samples. The chain is built from TRBV15 and TRBJ2-1, with a tentative D call TRBD1 (6 bases). The source material was whole blood, sampled in connection with sensitization to the hapten diphenylcyclopropenone (DPC). CDR3 protein: CATSRVPSGQPYNEQFF. The CDR3 DNA reads as TGTGCCACCAGCAGAGTTCCGAGCGGACAGCCTTACAATGAGCAGTTCTTC.